This TCR beta chain was documented in a study of cytomegalovirus exposure and HLA in healthy donors. Regarding the study as a whole: The listing of 150 to 200 TCR beta chains classed them as cytomegalovirus-associated.

The germline V gene encodes CDR1 MNHNS and CDR2 SASEGT. After removal of 4 bases from V and 2 bases from J, the junction contained 5 bases not matched to a gene. This CDR3 spans 16 amino acids. The table came from immunoSEQ multiplex PCR; TCRdb's copy has only in-frame clones and leaves some out. The sample holds under 85,000 clones, 94% seen once. As regards this clone: Its target is unknown.

J is TRBJ2-7 and V is TRBV6-1, with TRBD2 identical over 13 bases. Sequencing was performed on PBMCs. This clonotype originated in a woman aged 18-30 years in good health and CMV-seronegative. In DNA form, the CDR3 reads TGTGCCAGCAGTGCGTCGGGACTAGCGGGGACCTACGAGCAGTACTTC. It specifies CASSASGLAGTYEQYF.